Following are 25 T cell receptor beta chains from one sample sequenced in a study of cytomegalovirus exposure and HLA in healthy donors. Sequencing was performed with immunoSEQ multiplex PCR; in TCRdb, only in-frame clones are kept and a portion is missing. The sample carries 150,000 to 200,000 clones, 86% recorded once. Material for sequencing was PBMCs. The receptor source for this set is a man aged 18 to 30 in good health and CMV-seropositive.

This chain links TRBV9 with TRBJ1-4; possibly TRBD1 for D (5 bases). This CDR3 contains 15 residues. V was trimmed by 0 bases and J by 6 bases, leaving 12 bases between them. CDR1 and CDR2 from the germline V gene are SGDLS and YYNGEE. CDR3 nucleotide sequence: TGTGCCAGCAGCGTAGCGGCAGGGCGATATGAAAAACTGTTTTTT. Amino acids: CASSVAAGRYEKLFF.

Regarding this clone: Distinct nucleotide sequences in the sample also encode this CDR3. V and J are TRBV7-2 and TRBJ2-5; TRBD2 agrees at 8 bases. With V trimmed by 5 bases and J by 5 bases, 4 bases remained unmatched. There are 13 residues in the CDR3. From germline, CDR1 is SGHTA and CDR2 FQGNSA. As DNA, the CDR3 is TGTGCCAGCAGCCCGGGGGGGCGGGAGACCCAGTACTTC. Translating gives CASSPGGRETQYF.

The rearrangement joins TRBV9 to TRBJ2-1, with 8 nucleotides matching TRBD1. The CDR3 has 15 amino acids. Germline V gives CDR1 SGDLS, CDR2 YYNGEE. Germline trimming cut 3 bases from V and 3 bases from J; bases unmatched to any gene: 5. The CDR3: CASSAGTGRYNEQFF. DNA of the CDR3: TGTGCCAGCAGCGCCGGGACAGGACGCTACAATGAGCAGTTCTTC. The entire variable domain, with the rest obtained from reference TRBV9 and TRBJ2-1, is as follows: DSGVTQTPKHLITATGQRVTLRCSPRSGDLSVYWYQQSLDQGLQFLIQYYNGEERAKGNILERFSAQQFPDLHSELNLSSLELGDSALYFCASSAGTGRYNEQFFGPGTRLTVL.

The rearrangement links TRBV5-1 to TRBJ2-1; D may be TRBD1 (5 bases). This CDR3 is built from 15 residues. CDR1 SGHRS and CDR2 YFSETQ come from the germline V gene. Trimming shortened V by 2 bases and J by 6 bases, and 15 bases separated the two germline ends. The chain's CDR3 is CASSFSDSGFNEQFF. For the CDR3, the DNA is TGCGCCAGCAGCTTTAGTGACAGTGGCTTCAATGAGCAGTTCTTC.

The V gene is TRBV6-5, the J gene TRBJ2-5, with 7 bases that match TRBD1. There are 14 residues in the CDR3. The V gene's germline CDR1 is MNHEY and CDR2 SVGAGI. The junction had 8 bases not matched to a gene; V was cut back by 9 bases and J by 1 base. CDR3 in DNA: TGTGCCAGACCACAGGGGACAATCCAAGAGACCCAGTACTTC. Its protein is CARPQGTIQETQYF.

V usage is TRBV2 and J usage is TRBJ1-1, with D possibly matching TRBD1 (5 bases). The CDR3 is made up of 13 amino acids. Germline V gene sequence: CDR1 SNHLY, CDR2 FYNNEI. Trimming left V 7 bases short and J 3 bases short, with 12 bases between. CDR3 sequence (DNA): TGTGCCAGCACCTTCGACAGTCACACTGAAGCTTTCTTT. Protein: CASTFDSHTEAFF.

This clone showed up just a few times. The germline gene is not matched at one end of the junction; a read error may be the cause. The CDR3 loop reads CASSEFRTGAIGF. The CDR3, as DNA: TGTGCCAGCAGTGAATTTCGGACAGGGGCAATAGGGTTC. This chain joins TRBV25-1 and TRBJ1-2, with TRBD1 matching 9 bases. The V gene's germline CDR1 is MGHDK and CDR2 SYGVNS. This CDR3 contains 13 residues.

J is TRBJ1-2 and V is TRBV4-2; 9 bases line up with TRBD1. V was pared by 0 bases and J by 8 bases, with 13 bases of the junction left unmatched. The germline V gene encodes CDR1 LGHNA and CDR2 YNFKEQ. The CDR3 runs 17 residues. CDR3: CASSQDGGQGRRSGYTF. The CDR3 nucleotides read TGTGCCAGCAGCCAAGATGGGGGACAGGGCCGTCGAAGCGGCTACACCTTC.

The chain couples TRBV15 to TRBJ1-2; maybe TRBD1 (5 bases). V gave up 5 bases and J gave up 7 bases, with 11 bases separating them. CDR3 size: 12 residues. CDR1 is LNHNV, CDR2 YYDKDF, per germline (reference sequence). The CDR3 nucleotides are TGTGCCACCAGCTGGGGGGTGAGTGGCTACACCTTC. It specifies CATSWGVSGYTF.

The chain links TRBV6-5 to TRBJ1-2; D not resolved. The CDR3 is made up of 15 amino acids. Trimming stripped 7 bases from V and 4 bases from J, with 19 bases between. The V gene's germline CDR1 is MNHEY and CDR2 SVGAGI. CDR3 coding DNA: TGTGCCAGCACCGACCGGTCGCGGCTGACCTATGGCTACACCTTC. As protein: CASTDRSRLTYGYTF.

This clone was counted a few times. In nucleotides, the CDR3 is TGTGCCAGCTCACCGATGGACAGGCATAGCAATCAGCCCCAGCATTTT. Its protein product is CASSPMDRHSNQPQHF. The chain is built from TRBV18 and TRBJ1-5; 7 bases match TRBD1. CDR3 length: 16 amino acids. The V gene end was trimmed by 3 bases and the J gene end by 0 bases; junction bases not matched to a gene: 5. Germline V gene data show CDR1 as KGHSH and CDR2 as LQKENI.

The chain recombines TRBV19 with TRBJ2-1; 9 bases are a match to TRBD2. Germline trimming cut 3 bases from V and 3 bases from J; bases unmatched to any gene: 6. The germline V gene has CDR1 LNHDA and CDR2 SQIVND (reference sequence). The CDR3 contains 16 residues. The CDR3 DNA reads as TGTGCCAGTAGTATCCTCGGGACTAGCAACTACAATGAGCAGTTCTTC. Translated, it gives CASSILGTSNYNEQFF.

The genes are TRBV6-5 and TRBJ2-7; 7 bases align to TRBD1. Germline-derived CDR1 and CDR2 are MNHEY and SVGAGI. V dropped 2 bases and J dropped 1; count of bases not matched to a gene: 2. The CDR3 length is 14 residues. CDR3 sequence: CASSYGDSSYEQYF. The CDR3 DNA is TGTGCCAGCAGTTACGGGGACAGTTCCTACGAGCAGTACTTC.

The genes are TRBV25-1 and TRBJ1-1, with no clear D. The CDR3 sequence is 11 residues long. Per germline, CDR1 MGHDK and CDR2 SYGVNS. V lost 0 bases and J lost 7, with 3 bases in between. The CDR3 protein is CASSEYSEAFF. For the CDR3, the DNA is TGTGCCAGCAGTGAATATAGTGAAGCTTTCTTT.

The genes are TRBV25-1 and TRBJ2-7, with no clear D. Germline V gives CDR1 MGHDK, CDR2 SYGVNS. CDR3 length: 13 amino acids. Trimming removed 3 bases from V and 0 bases from J, with 6 bases in between. CDR3 sequence: CASSDQISYEQYF. Written as DNA, the CDR3 is TGTGCCAGCAGTGATCAGATCTCCTACGAGCAGTACTTC.

The chain couples TRBV5-1 to TRBJ2-5; the match to TRBD2 covers 12 bases. This CDR3 has 16 amino acids. V lost 4 bases, J lost 5 bases, and 9 bases stayed unmatched. Germline lookup yields CDR1 SGHRS and CDR2 YFSETQ. CDR3 protein: CASSLTSGGHRETQYF. The CDR3 DNA reads as TGCGCCAGCAGCCTGACTAGCGGGGGCCATAGGGAGACCCAGTACTTC.

The chain couples TRBV5-1 to TRBJ2-5; TRBD2 aligns across 7 bases. The CDR3 runs 15 residues. V trimming: 4 bases; J trimming: 2 bases; junction bases outside the gene matches: 8. Germline V gives CDR1 SGHRS, CDR2 YFSETQ. In nucleotides, the CDR3 is TGCGCCAGCAGCGCTCAATGGGGGGGGCAAGAGACCCAGTACTTC. Encoded protein: CASSAQWGGQETQYF.

This chain links TRBV7-2 with TRBJ2-3; perhaps TRBD1 as D (6 bases). V was clipped by 6 bases and J by 2 bases, with 12 bases between them. The CDR3 covers 14 residues. Germline CDR1 and CDR2: SGHTA and FQGNSA. This CDR3 reads CASSRDTYTDTQYF. DNA for the CDR3: TGTGCCAGCAGTCGGGACACCTACACAGATACGCAGTATTTT. Combining the CDR3 with reference TRBV7-2 and TRBJ2-3 gives the whole variable domain GAGVSQSPSNKVTEKGKDVELRCDPISGHTALYWYRQSLGQGLEFLIYFQGNSAPDKSGLPSDRFSAERTGGSVSTLTIQRTQQEDSAVYLCASSRDTYTDTQYFGPGTRLTVL.

V gene TRBV19 combines with J gene TRBJ1-1; tentatively, D is TRBD1 (6 bases). V gave up 5 bases and J gave up 0 bases, with 13 bases separating them. The CDR3 extends over 15 amino acids. Germline CDR1 and CDR2: LNHDA and SQIVND (reference sequence). The CDR3 DNA reads TGTGCCAGTAGTGCATCAGGGGTCATGAACACTGAAGCTTTCTTT. Translating it yields CASSASGVMNTEAFF.

The V call is TRBV7-9, the J call TRBJ1-2; 11 positions agree with TRBD1. Germline CDR1 reads SEHNR; CDR2 reads FQNEAQ (reference sequence). This CDR3 has 14 amino acids. Losses at the gene ends were 4 bases for V and 8 bases for J; bases not matched to a gene: 6. This CDR3 is CASSYAGQGEGYTF. The CDR3 nucleotides are TGTGCCAGCAGCTACGCGGGACAGGGGGAAGGCTACACCTTC.

The chain has TRBV9 and TRBJ2-7; 7 bases map to TRBD2. The CDR3 has 13 amino acids. CDR1 and CDR2 (germline): SGDLS, YYNGEE. J gave up 5 bases and V 4 bases, and 6 bases lay outside the gene matches. For the CDR3, the DNA is TGTGCCAGCAGCACGGGGGGTGGGGACGAGCAGTACTTC. Its translation is CASSTGGGDEQYF. The whole variable domain, filled in from reference TRBV9 and TRBJ2-7, reads DSGVTQTPKHLITATGQRVTLRCSPRSGDLSVYWYQQSLDQGLQFLIQYYNGEERAKGNILERFSAQQFPDLHSELNLSSLELGDSALYFCASSTGGGDEQYFGPGTRLTVT.

The rearrangement links TRBV5-5 to TRBJ1-1; D is unclear. Germline loops: CDR1 SGHKS, CDR2 YYEKEE (reference sequence). With 5 bases removed from V and 7 bases from J, the gap between germline ends came to 18 bases. The CDR3 consists of 14 residues. CDR3 amino acids: CASSVIVAGLEAFF. The CDR3 nucleotides read TGTGCCAGCAGTGTAATAGTAGCCGGTCTTGAAGCTTTCTTT.

The chain has TRBV2 and TRBJ2-5; a possible D gene is TRBD2 (6 bases). V was clipped by 7 bases and J by 2 bases, with 17 bases between them. The CDR3 is 15 amino acids. Germline V gene data show CDR1 as SNHLY and CDR2 as FYNNEI. The CDR3 here is CASKGYSGYQETQYF. The CDR3 DNA reads as TGTGCCAGCAAGGGGTATAGCGGTTATCAAGAGACCCAGTACTTC. Based on the CDR3 plus reference TRBV2 and TRBJ2-5, the full variable domain is EPEVTQTPSHQVTQMGQEVILRCVPISNHLYFYWYRQILGQKVEFLVSFYNNEISEKSEIFDDQFSVERPDGSNFTLKIRSTKLEDSAMYFCASKGYSGYQETQYFGPGTRLLVL.

The chain is built from TRBV6-6 and TRBJ1-2, with 7 bases identical to TRBD1. The V and J ends lost 2 bases and 7 bases, in that order; junction bases with no gene match: 7. The CDR3 length is 14 residues. Germline V gene sequence: CDR1 MNHNY, CDR2 SVGAGI (reference sequence). CDR3 sequence (DNA): TGTGCCAGCAGTTACCGGACAGGAGGGGTTGGCTACACCTTC. Its protein product is CASSYRTGGVGYTF.

V usage is TRBV18 and J usage is TRBJ1-2, with D possibly being TRBD1 (6 bases). Deletions cut 3 bases from V and 4 bases from J, with 15 bases between. The germline V gene encodes CDR1 KGHSH and CDR2 LQKENI. This CDR3 is 15 amino acids long. The CDR3 sequence is CASSPETGGIYGYTF. The CDR3 region has the DNA TGTGCCAGCTCACCTGAGACAGGCGGAATCTATGGCTACACCTTC.